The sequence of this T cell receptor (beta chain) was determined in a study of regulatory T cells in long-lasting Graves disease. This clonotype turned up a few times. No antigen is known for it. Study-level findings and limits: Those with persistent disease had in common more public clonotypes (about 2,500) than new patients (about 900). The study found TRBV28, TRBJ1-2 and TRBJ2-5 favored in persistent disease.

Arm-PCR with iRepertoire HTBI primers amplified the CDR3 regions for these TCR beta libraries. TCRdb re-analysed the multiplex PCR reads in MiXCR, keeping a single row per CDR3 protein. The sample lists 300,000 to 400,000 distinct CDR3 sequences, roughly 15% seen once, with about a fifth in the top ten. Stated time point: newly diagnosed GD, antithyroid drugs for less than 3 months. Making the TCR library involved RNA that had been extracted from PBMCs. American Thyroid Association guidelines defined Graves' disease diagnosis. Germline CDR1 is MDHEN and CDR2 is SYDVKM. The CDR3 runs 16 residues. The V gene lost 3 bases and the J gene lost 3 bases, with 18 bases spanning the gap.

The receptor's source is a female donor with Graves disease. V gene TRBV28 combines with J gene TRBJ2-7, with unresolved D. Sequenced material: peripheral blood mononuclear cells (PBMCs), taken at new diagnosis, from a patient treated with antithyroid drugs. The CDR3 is CASSFKVGVTNYEQYF. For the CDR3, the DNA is TGTGCCAGCAGTTTTAAAGTCGGTGTCACCAACTACGAGCAGTACTTC.